Listed below are T cell receptor beta chains from one sample, sequenced in a study of blood T cell repertoires in COVID-19. Sequencing was performed with immunoSEQ multiplex PCR; in TCRdb, only in-frame clones are kept and a portion is missing. The sample yields around 69,000 clones, nearly 90% seen once. Sequencing input: peripheral blood. The receptors stem from a woman in her 50s with active COVID-19. Both conserved end residues are part of each CDR3. A D gene is named only where the DNA matches it firmly. Rows give clone size only sometimes, using once, few, many, or a class for an expanded clone.

d_call	j_call	clone_size	cdr3_length	v_call	cdr3_aa	cdr3_nt
.	TRBJ1-1	once	13	TRBV18	CASSPHRDTEAFF	TGTGCCAGCTCACCACACAGGGACACTGAAGCTTTCTTT
TRBD1	TRBJ1-6	few	15	TRBV9	CASSASTGGRSPLHF	TGTGCCAGCAGCGCCTCAACAGGGGGGCGTTCACCCCTCCACTTT
TRBD2	TRBJ2-7	once	14	TRBV2	CANSSQRGIYEQYF	TGTGCCAACTCGAGCCAGCGGGGGATCTACGAGCAGTACTTC
.	TRBJ2-2	.	14	TRBV10-1	CASSEGGEAGELFF	TGCGCCAGCAGTGAAGGCGGGGAGGCCGGGGAGCTGTTTTTT
TRBD1	TRBJ2-3	.	16	TRBV14	CASSQGQGRYTDTQYF	TGTGCCAGCAGCCAAGGACAGGGAAGGTACACAGATACGCAGTATTTT
TRBD1	TRBJ2-7	.	14	TRBV18	CASSLDRASYEQYF	TGTGCCAGCTCACTGGACAGGGCTTCCTACGAGCAGTACTTC
TRBD2	TRBJ2-1	.	16	TRBV9	CASSVLSGIGNNEQFF	TGTGCCAGCAGCGTCTTGAGCGGGATTGGTAACAATGAGCAGTTCTTC
.	TRBJ2-3	.	15	TRBV5-1	CASSLTRLGPDTQYF	TGCGCCAGCAGCTTGACTCGTCTGGGGCCAGATACGCAGTATTTT
TRBD1	TRBJ1-1	.	19	TRBV29-1	CSVMSPRDRGRSKNTEAFF	TGCAGCGTAATGTCCCCACGGGACAGGGGGCGTTCGAAGAACACTGAAGCTTTCTTT
.	TRBJ1-6	.	16	TRBV14	CASSPRGISYNSPLHF	TGTGCCAGCAGTCCAAGGGGAATCTCCTATAATTCACCCCTCCACTTT
.	TRBJ2-3	.	15	TRBV9	CASSEAGRLTDTQYF	TGTGCCAGCAGCGAGGCAGGGCGGCTCACAGATACGCAGTATTTT
TRBD1	TRBJ2-3	.	14	TRBV11-2	CASSPGQFADTQYF	TGTGCCAGCAGCCCGGGACAGTTCGCAGATACGCAGTATTTT
.	TRBJ1-2	.	13	TRBV6-5	CASSSTGFDGYTF	TGTGCCAGCAGTTCCACAGGGTTCGATGGCTACACCTTC
.	TRBJ1-1	.	11	TRBV6-5	CASTGGSEAFF	TGTGCCAGCACGGGGGGGTCCGAAGCTTTCTTT
TRBD1	TRBJ2-1	.	17	TRBV15	CATSSGTGHFSYNEQFF	TGTGCCACCAGCAGCGGGACAGGGCATTTTTCCTACAATGAGCAGTTCTTC
TRBD1	TRBJ1-6	few	15	TRBV18	CASSPTTGGEAPLHF	TGTGCCAGCTCACCAACGACAGGGGGCGAAGCACCCCTCCACTTT
TRBD2	TRBJ2-2	.	16	TRBV7-2	CASRPGLAGGTGELFF	TGTGCCAGCAGACCCGGACTAGCGGGAGGAACCGGGGAGCTGTTTTTT
TRBD2	TRBJ2-1	.	15	TRBV11-2	CASSLSSGSWYEQFF	TGTGCCAGCAGCCTCTCTAGCGGGAGTTGGTATGAGCAGTTCTTC
TRBD2	TRBJ2-5	.	15	TRBV7-7	CASSRLAGGEETQYF	TGTGCTAGCAGCCGACTAGCGGGAGGAGAGGAGACCCAGTACTTC
TRBD2	TRBJ2-1	.	19	TRBV27	CASSLPHMTSGSANNEQFF	TGTGCCAGCAGTTTACCCCACATGACTAGCGGGAGTGCCAACAATGAGCAGTTCTTC
.	TRBJ2-3	.	16	TRBV6-1	CASSERGRLHTDTQYF	TGTGCCAGCAGTGAAAGGGGCAGATTACACACAGATACGCAGTATTTT
TRBD2	TRBJ2-1	.	16	TRBV7-6	CASSRTGGVSYNEQFF	TGTGCCAGCAGCCGAACCGGGGGGGTCTCCTACAATGAGCAGTTCTTC
.	TRBJ2-7	once	14	TRBV6-5	CASTTVGVSYEQYF	TGTGCCAGCACCACGGTGGGAGTTTCCTACGAGCAGTACTTC
.	TRBJ2-1	.	19	TRBV19	CASSLRVGELGRTYNEQFF	TGTGCCAGTAGCCTGAGAGTCGGGGAATTAGGGAGAACCTACAATGAGCAGTTCTTC
.	TRBJ1-1	few	11	TRBV7-9	CASSLSPEAFF	TGTGCCAGCAGCCTCAGTCCGGAAGCTTTCTTT
TRBD2	TRBJ2-1	.	15	TRBV11-3	CASSSSGRSYNEQFF	TGTGCCAGCAGCTCTAGCGGGAGAAGTTACAATGAGCAGTTCTTC
.	TRBJ2-3	.	18	TRBV21-1	CASSLRADRGLLSDTQYF	TGTGCCAGCAGCCTAAGGGCGGACAGGGGCCTTTTGTCAGATACGCAGTATTTT
TRBD2	TRBJ2-3	.	14	TRBV10-1	CATRSGGSTDTQYF	TGCGCCACCAGAAGCGGGGGGAGCACAGATACGCAGTATTTT
.	TRBJ1-1	.	15	TRBV28	CASRPSFKGGTEAFF	TGTGCCAGCAGGCCGAGTTTCAAAGGCGGCACTGAAGCTTTCTTT
.	TRBJ1-3	.	15	TRBV28	CASKPGQLSGNTIYF	TGTGCCAGCAAGCCTGGACAGCTCTCTGGAAACACCATATATTTT